Listed below are T cell receptor beta chains from one sample, sequenced in a study of beta chain features in type 1 diabetes. Repertoires were generated with immunoSEQ multiplex PCR, while TCRdb's copy carries only in-frame clones and drops some. This sample carries 350,000 to 450,000 clones, 14% of them seen once, and the ten largest clones take 0.035% to 0.04%. The sequenced material came from naive CD4+ T cells from blood. The receptor source for this set is a man aged 25 to 40 in good health. Each CDR3 is given with its conserved first and last residue. D genes are given only for firm matches. Size is stated for part of the rows, as once, few or many counts, or as a class when the clone is expanded.

TRBJ2-1,TRBV2,NA,NA,CASSGTGNEQFF,TGTGCCAGCAGTGGGACGGGCAATGAGCAGTTCTTC
TRBJ2-3,TRBV19,few,NA,CASSLQSTDTQYF,TGTGCCAGTAGTTTGCAGTCTACAGATACGCAGTATTTT
TRBJ1-1,TRBV29-1,NA,NA,CSVGPHVGGNTEAFF,TGCAGCGTTGGTCCCCATGTCGGGGGGAACACTGAAGCTTTCTTT
TRBJ2-2,TRBV7-2,NA,NA,CASSPFYTGELFF,TGTGCCAGCAGCCCATTTTACACCGGGGAGCTGTTTTTT
TRBJ2-3,TRBV7-2,few,TRBD2,CASSISGTNAGTQYF,TGTGCCAGCAGCATCTCCGGGACTAATGCTGGTACGCAGTATTTT
TRBJ2-2,TRBV15,few,TRBD1,CATSSRQGLTGELFF,TGTGCCACCAGCTCTCGACAGGGATTAACCGGGGAGCTGTTTTTT
TRBJ2-5,TRBV11-2,NA,NA,CASSLGASQTQYF,TGTGCCAGCAGCTTAGGGGCTAGCCAGACCCAGTACTTC
TRBJ2-5,TRBV10-3,many,NA,CAISDLARETQYF,TGTGCCATCTCCGATCTGGCACGAGAGACCCAGTACTTC
TRBJ2-3,TRBV5-6,NA,TRBD2,CASSFSGSRDTQYF,TGTGCCAGCAGCTTTAGCGGGAGCAGGGATACGCAGTATTTT
TRBJ1-4,TRBV10-3,NA,NA,CAISPGATNEKLFF,TGTGCCATCAGTCCGGGGGCAACTAATGAAAAACTGTTTTTT
TRBJ2-7,TRBV5-6,NA,NA,CASSLPESYEQYF,TGTGCCAGCAGCTTGCCGGAGTCCTACGAGCAGTACTTC
TRBJ2-5,TRBV7-2,NA,NA,CASSLLSGAMGTQYF,TGTGCCAGCAGCTTATTGTCGGGGGCTATGGGGACCCAGTACTTC
TRBJ2-1,TRBV14,few,NA,CASSQDTGSEQFF,TGTGCCAGCAGCCAAGATACCGGCAGTGAGCAGTTCTTC
TRBJ2-3,TRBV10-3,few,NA,CATWTASTDTQYF,TGTGCCACTTGGACAGCTAGCACAGATACGCAGTATTTT
TRBJ2-3,TRBV27,few,NA,CASSLSSMGTDTQYF,TGTGCCAGCAGTTTATCTTCAATGGGGACAGATACGCAGTATTTT
TRBJ2-3,TRBV7-2,NA,NA,CASSSRRDTQYF,TGTGCCAGCAGCTCAAGAAGGGATACGCAGTATTTT
TRBJ2-5,TRBV19,NA,NA,CASSMPTGLGPGTQYF,TGTGCCAGTAGTATGCCAACGGGACTGGGGCCGGGGACCCAGTACTTC
TRBJ1-2,TRBV29-1,few,NA,CSVAQGREYGYTF,TGCAGCGTTGCGCAGGGACGGGAATATGGCTACACCTTC
TRBJ2-7,TRBV5-1,few,NA,CASSLVRGVYEQYF,TGCGCCAGCAGCTTGGTCAGGGGGGTCTACGAGCAGTACTTC
TRBJ2-1,TRBV7-2,NA,TRBD1,CASSLAGQGSYNEQFF,TGTGCCAGCAGCTTAGCGGGACAGGGCTCCTACAATGAGCAGTTCTTC
TRBJ1-3,TRBV9,NA,NA,CASSVDPQSSGNTIYF,TGTGCCAGCAGCGTAGATCCGCAGAGCTCTGGAAACACCATATATTTT
TRBJ1-2,TRBV7-9,NA,NA,CASSLGMNGYTF,TGTGCCAGCAGCTTAGGGATGAATGGCTACACCTTC
TRBJ2-1,TRBV6-1,few,TRBD2,CASSLAGVPNEQFF,TGTGCCAGCAGTCTAGCGGGAGTCCCCAATGAGCAGTTCTTC
TRBJ2-5,TRBV5-1,few,TRBD2,CASRKGGEETQYF,TGCGCCAGCAGAAAGGGAGGGGAAGAGACCCAGTACTTC
TRBJ2-3,TRBV7-3,NA,NA,CASSLSWSADTQYF,TGTGCCAGCAGCTTATCCTGGTCTGCAGATACGCAGTATTTT
TRBJ2-1,TRBV19,few,NA,CASSMRYNEQFF,TGTGCCAGTAGTATGAGATACAATGAGCAGTTCTTC
TRBJ2-1,TRBV29-1,NA,NA,CSVVTRWGNEQFF,TGCAGCGTTGTGACTAGGTGGGGCAATGAGCAGTTCTTC
TRBJ2-2,TRBV13,few,NA,CASSPDRQPSNTGELFF,TGTGCCAGCAGCCCGGACAGACAACCATCGAACACCGGGGAGCTGTTTTTT
TRBJ1-1,TRBV29-1,few,NA,CSVEEGPQGWTEAFF,TGCAGCGTTGAAGAAGGACCCCAGGGATGGACTGAAGCTTTCTTT
TRBJ2-5,TRBV28,few,NA,CASSLSGRAGTQYF,TGTGCCAGCAGTTTATCAGGCAGGGCAGGGACCCAGTACTTC
TRBJ1-1,TRBV29-1,NA,NA,CSVARKVNTEAFF,TGCAGCGTCGCCCGGAAGGTGAACACTGAAGCTTTCTTT
TRBJ1-5,TRBV20-1,NA,NA,CSAGRSRPQHF,TGCAGTGCTGGGAGGAGTCGGCCCCAGCATTTT
TRBJ2-7,TRBV29-1,NA,TRBD1,CSGHPGTGYEQYF,TGCAGCGGTCATCCCGGGACAGGTTACGAGCAGTACTTC
TRBJ2-5,TRBV6-1,NA,NA,CASSVNRANTGLYF,TGTGCCAGCAGTGTAAACAGGGCCAACACGGGTTTGTACTTC
TRBJ2-5,TRBV5-1,NA,NA,CASSQGALQETQYF,TGCGCCAGCAGTCAAGGGGCCCTCCAAGAGACCCAGTACTTC
TRBJ2-3,TRBV25-1,NA,TRBD2,CASSEWGRREDTDTQYF,TGTGCCAGCAGTGAATGGGGAAGGCGGGAGGACACAGATACGCAGTATTTT
TRBJ1-6,TRBV5-1,few,NA,CASSFEGSPLHF,TGCGCCAGCAGCTTTGAGGGGTCACCCCTCCACTTT
TRBJ2-3,TRBV9,NA,TRBD1,CASSVTGEGTDTQYF,TGTGCCAGCAGCGTCACAGGGGAAGGCACAGATACGCAGTATTTT
TRBJ2-2,TRBV7-9,few,TRBD2,CASTVGTSGFLTGELFF,TGTGCCAGCACCGTCGGGACTAGCGGGTTCCTCACCGGGGAGCTGTTTTTT
TRBJ2-1,TRBV10-3,NA,NA,CAISGNESSYNEQFF,TGTGCCATCAGTGGGAACGAGAGCTCCTACAATGAGCAGTTCTTC
TRBJ1-6,TRBV5-6,NA,NA,CASSLRNSPLHF,TGTGCCAGCAGCTTAAGGAACTCACCCCTCCACTTT
TRBJ2-1,TRBV15,few,NA,CATSRDPAAEQFF,TGTGCCACCAGCAGAGATCCGGCTGCCGAGCAGTTCTTC
TRBJ1-2,TRBV20-1,NA,NA,CSASGTWGYTF,TGCAGTGCTAGTGGAACTTGGGGCTACACCTTC
TRBJ2-3,TRBV15,NA,NA,CATSRRQAAGLADTQYF,TGTGCCACCAGCAGGAGACAGGCGGCCGGACTAGCAGATACGCAGTATTTT
TRBJ1-1,TRBV7-9,few,TRBD1,CASSQGQGNTEAFF,TGTGCCAGCAGCCAGGGACAGGGGAACACTGAAGCTTTCTTT
TRBJ2-3,TRBV7-2,few,NA,CASSLQTDTQYF,TGTGCCAGCAGCTTACAGACAGATACGCAGTATTTT
TRBJ2-3,TRBV4-3,NA,NA,CASSQLGGTDTQYF,TGCGCCAGCAGCCAACTAGGGGGCACAGATACGCAGTATTTT
TRBJ2-5,TRBV23-1,few,NA,CASSQSGGNETQYF,TGCGCCAGCAGTCAATCTGGCGGGAATGAGACCCAGTACTTC
TRBJ2-7,TRBV6-1,NA,TRBD1,CASSKVQGEYYEQYF,TGTGCCAGCAGTAAGGTCCAGGGGGAATACTACGAGCAGTACTTC
TRBJ2-1,TRBV20-1,NA,NA,CSARRFDEQFF,TGCAGTGCTAGACGTTTCGATGAGCAGTTCTTC
TRBJ2-1,TRBV4-2,NA,TRBD2,CASSRPGGEQFF,TGTGCCAGCAGCCGTCCCGGGGGGGAGCAGTTCTTC
TRBJ1-1,TRBV5-1,few,NA,CASSLSGGEAFF,TGCGCCAGCAGCCTTTCCGGCGGTGAAGCTTTCTTT
TRBJ2-1,TRBV14,few,NA,CASSLRGGLLRNNEQFF,TGTGCCAGCAGCCTAAGGGGGGGCCTTTTGCGCAACAATGAGCAGTTCTTC
TRBJ2-3,TRBV9,NA,NA,CASSHAARTSTDTQYF,TGTGCCAGCAGCCATGCCGCCCGGACTAGCACAGATACGCAGTATTTT